This T cell receptor (beta chain) was sequenced during a study of cytomegalovirus exposure and HLA in healthy donors. The overall study: Of 398 genotyped donors, roughly 80% clustered with self-reported Caucasian donors.

In the PCR, 60 Vbeta and 13 Jbeta primers were used. Sequencing used immunoSEQ multiplex PCR; TCRdb keeps in-frame clones, though not all of them. The table includes 60,000 or so clones, more than 70% detected once. About this clone: Antigen: not known.

Broader study findings: In vitro experiments confirmed that a few CMV-associated chains were specific for CMV antigens. TRBV6-2, TRBV6-3 and other indistinguishable V segments were excluded. An Asian-associated ancestry cluster reportedly showed fewer N-insertions than the roughly 670-donor mean in a later analysis.

Germline values: CDR1 SNHLY, CDR2 FYNNEI. The CDR3 is made up of 12 amino acids. J gave up 12 bases and V 2 bases, and 2 bases lay outside the gene matches. The source is a man aged 25 to 40 in good health and CMV-seropositive. The chain links TRBV2 to TRBJ2-1; 9 positions agree with TRBD1. The sample comprised PBMCs. CDR3 in DNA: TGTGCCAGCAGTGAACTGGGACAGGGGCAGTTCTTC. It encodes CASSELGQGQFF. Full variable domain (remainder filled in from reference TRBV2 and TRBJ2-1): EPEVTQTPSHQVTQMGQEVILRCVPISNHLYFYWYRQILGQKVEFLVSFYNNEISEKSEIFDDQFSVERPDGSNFTLKIRSTKLEDSAMYFCASSELGQGQFFGPGTRLTVL.